The 11 T cell receptor beta chains reported below all come from one sample, sequenced in a study of control samples from healthy donors and cancer patients. The assay was immunoSEQ multiplex PCR, and TCRdb's table has in-frame clones only and misses some. The table records some 130,000 clones, around 90% of them present only once. Sequencing input: blood. The receptor source for this set is a man between 18 and 29 years old in good health.

The chain links TRBV10-3 to TRBJ2-3; the D gene is possibly TRBD1 (5 bases). CDR1 is ENHRY and CDR2 is SYGVKD in the germline V gene. This CDR3 region has 14 residues. Trimming pared 4 bases from V and 2 bases from J, leaving 10 bases between. The CDR3 spells CAISGTRLTDTQYF. As DNA, the CDR3 is TGTGCCATCAGTGGGACAAGACTCACAGATACGCAGTATTTT.

V is TRBV19 and J is TRBJ2-1; no reliable D call. Germline CDR1 and CDR2: LNHDA and SQIVND (reference sequence). The CDR3 extends over 15 amino acids. V was pared by 0 bases and J by 0 bases, with 6 bases between. The CDR3: CASSIDWSSYNEQFF. The CDR3 DNA follows: TGTGCCAGTAGTATAGACTGGAGCTCCTACAATGAGCAGTTCTTC.

This chain links TRBV10-3 with TRBJ1-5; weak D call: TRBD1 (5 bases). In germline, CDR1 is ENHRY, CDR2 SYGVKD. The CDR3 is 13 residues long. V lost 4 bases, J lost 3 bases, and 7 bases lay in between. The CDR3 DNA reads TGTGCCATCAGTGGCAGGGACAATCAGCCCCAGCATTTT. It specifies CAISGRDNQPQHF.

This clone has just one count. The chain has TRBV6-1 and TRBJ1-2; 9 nucleotides line up with TRBD1. This CDR3 region has 14 residues. The J segment lost 5 bases and the V segment lost 3 bases, leaving 4 bases of the junction unmatched. Per the germline V gene, CDR1 is MNHNS and CDR2 is SASEGT. The CDR3 reads CASSDTGGGYGYTF. Here the CDR3 DNA reads TGTGCCAGCAGTGATACAGGGGGCGGGTATGGCTACACCTTC.

This clone was seen just once. This CDR3 reads CASSYYPGGPNEKLFF. The DNA for the CDR3 is TGCGCCAGCAGCTATTATCCGGGGGGCCCTAATGAAAAACTGTTTTTT. The genes are TRBV5-1 and TRBJ1-4; TRBD1 is a possible D gene (6 bases). The germline V gene encodes CDR1 SGHRS and CDR2 YFSETQ. V lost 3 bases and J 3 bases, leaving 15 bases between the germline ends. This CDR3 has 16 amino acids.

The chain uses TRBV7-9 and TRBJ1-1; 7 nucleotides agree with TRBD1. The CDR3 loop spans 16 amino acids. Germline V CDR1 and CDR2: SEHNR, FQNEAQ (reference sequence). J lost 0 bases, V lost 2 bases, and 6 bases had no gene match. The CDR3 sequence: CASSLLGQTMNTEAFF. The CDR3 DNA follows: TGTGCCAGCAGCTTATTGGGACAGACAATGAACACTGAAGCTTTCTTT.

The chain employs TRBV7-2 and TRBJ2-3; no clear D. Germline CDR1 reads SGHTA; CDR2 reads FQGNSA. V shed 7 bases and J shed 1 base, with 6 bases lying between them. The CDR3 spans 12 residues. The CDR3 nucleotides are TGTGCCAGCAACAGAGGCACAGATACGCAGTATTTT. Translated: CASNRGTDTQYF.

The chain uses TRBV30 and TRBJ1-2; D call uncertain. Trimming stripped 4 bases from V and 3 bases from J, with 21 bases between. The CDR3 covers 16 residues. Germline assignment: CDR1 GTSNPN and CDR2 SVGIG (reference sequence). CDR3 sequence reads: CAWTIQQRAFHYGYTF. The CDR3 DNA is TGTGCCTGGACCATACAACAAAGGGCCTTTCACTATGGCTACACCTTC.

The gene calls are TRBV11-2 and TRBJ2-7; D may match TRBD1 or TRBD2 (5 bases each). Germline V gives CDR1 SGHAT, CDR2 FQNNGV. The CDR3 runs 15 residues. V gave up 0 bases and J gave up 2 bases, with 11 bases separating them. DNA of the CDR3: TGTGCCAGCAGCTTAGAGTGGGGGATAACCTACGAGCAGTACTTC. Translated, it gives CASSLEWGITYEQYF.

The CDR3 reads CASSSYGLVQETQYF. The CDR3 coding sequence is TGTGCCAGCAGCTCCTATGGACTAGTCCAAGAGACCCAGTACTTC. The V gene is TRBV7-2, the J gene TRBJ2-5; 7 positions match TRBD2. The CDR3 sequence is 15 residues long. V shed 4 bases, J shed 1 base, and the junction held 6 bases outside the gene matches. Germline V gene data show CDR1 as SGHTA and CDR2 as FQGNSA. Full variable domain (remainder filled in from reference TRBV7-2 and TRBJ2-5): GAGVSQSPSNKVTEKGKDVELRCDPISGHTALYWYRQSLGQGLEFLIYFQGNSAPDKSGLPSDRFSAERTGGSVSTLTIQRTQQEDSAVYLCASSSYGLVQETQYFGPGTRLLVL.

This chain connects TRBV10-3 to TRBJ1-6; the D gene is possibly TRBD1 (6 bases). The CDR3 runs to 15 residues. Per the germline V gene, CDR1 is ENHRY and CDR2 is SYGVKD. The V and J ends lost 0 bases and 10 bases respectively, with 13 bases between them. This CDR3 is CAISESGDIGSPLHF. CDR3 DNA: TGTGCCATCAGTGAGTCAGGGGACATAGGGTCACCCCTCCACTTT.